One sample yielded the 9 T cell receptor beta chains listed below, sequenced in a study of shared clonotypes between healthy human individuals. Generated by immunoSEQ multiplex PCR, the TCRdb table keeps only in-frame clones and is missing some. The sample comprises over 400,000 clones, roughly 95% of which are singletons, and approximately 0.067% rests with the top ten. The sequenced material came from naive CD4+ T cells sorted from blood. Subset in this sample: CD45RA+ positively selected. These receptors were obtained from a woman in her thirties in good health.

The DNA for the CDR3 is TGTGCCAGCACCTCCGGGACTAGCGGGTACAATGAGCAGTTCTTC. Its translation: CASTSGTSGYNEQFF. The rearrangement uses TRBV28 and TRBJ2-1; 12 nucleotides line up with TRBD2. Germline lookup yields CDR1 MDHEN and CDR2 SYDVKM. V shed 7 bases and J 4 bases; nucleotides not matched to a gene: 5. This CDR3 contains 15 residues. Full variable domain (rest looked up from reference TRBV28 and TRBJ2-1): DVKVTQSSRYLVKRTGEKVFLECVQDMDHENMFWYRQDPGLGLRLIYFSYDVKMKEKGDIPEGYSVSREKKERFSLILESASTNQTSMYLCASTSGTSGYNEQFFGPGTRLTVL.

This chain's CDR3 is CASSVAAGGTQYF. The CDR3 nucleotides read TGTGCCAGCAGCGTAGCGGCGGGAGGGACGCAGTATTTT. The chain recombines TRBV9 with TRBJ2-3; 9 nucleotides line up with TRBD2. CDR1 is SGDLS, CDR2 YYNGEE, per germline. Trimming cost V 0 bases and J 9 bases; bases outside gene matches: 2. This CDR3 contains 13 residues.

The CDR3, as DNA: TGTGCCAGCTCACCACGGGGGCGGGATACGCAGTATTTT. Translation gives CASSPRGRDTQYF. The rearrangement uses TRBV18 and TRBJ2-3, with a tentative D call TRBD1 (6 bases). V was cut by 1 base and J by 6 bases, with 8 bases left in between. Germline V CDR1 and CDR2: KGHSH, LQKENI. This CDR3 contains 13 residues.

CDR3: CASSQVVPTSSYEQYF. The CDR3 DNA reads TGCGCCAGCAGCCAAGTCGTACCGACGAGCTCCTACGAGCAGTACTTC. This rearrangement joins TRBV4-1 to TRBJ2-7; D gene uncertain. This CDR3 spans 16 amino acids. Germline assignment: CDR1 MGHRA and CDR2 YSYEKL. Trimming pared 1 base from V and 0 bases from J, leaving 13 bases between.

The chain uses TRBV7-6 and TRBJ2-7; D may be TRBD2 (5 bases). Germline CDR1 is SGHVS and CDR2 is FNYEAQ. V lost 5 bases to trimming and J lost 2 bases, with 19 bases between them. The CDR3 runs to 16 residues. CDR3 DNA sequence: TGTGCCAGCAGCCCCAGGAATTCACTCGGGGCCTACGAGCAGTACTTC. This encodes CASSPRNSLGAYEQYF.

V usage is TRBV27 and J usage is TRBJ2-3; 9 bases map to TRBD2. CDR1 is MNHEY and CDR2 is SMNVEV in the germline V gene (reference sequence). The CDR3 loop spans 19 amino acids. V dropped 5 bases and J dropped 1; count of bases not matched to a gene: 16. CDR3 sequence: CASSILRDSGSVGTDTQYF. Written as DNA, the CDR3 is TGTGCCAGCAGTATCCTCCGAGATAGCGGGAGCGTCGGCACAGATACGCAGTATTTT.

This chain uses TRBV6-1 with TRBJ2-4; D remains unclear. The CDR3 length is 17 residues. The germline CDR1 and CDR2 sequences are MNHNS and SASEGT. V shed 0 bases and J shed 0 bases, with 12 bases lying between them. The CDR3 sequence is CASSEALPPVAKNIQYF. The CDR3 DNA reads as TGTGCCAGCAGTGAAGCGCTTCCGCCGGTAGCCAAAAACATTCAGTACTTC.

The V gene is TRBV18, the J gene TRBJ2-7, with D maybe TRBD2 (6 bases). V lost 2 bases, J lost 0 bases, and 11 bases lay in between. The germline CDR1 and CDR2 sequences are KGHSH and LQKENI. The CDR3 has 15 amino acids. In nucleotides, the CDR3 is TGTGCCAGCTCACCAGCCACCGGGAGCTCCTACGAGCAGTACTTC. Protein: CASSPATGSSYEQYF.

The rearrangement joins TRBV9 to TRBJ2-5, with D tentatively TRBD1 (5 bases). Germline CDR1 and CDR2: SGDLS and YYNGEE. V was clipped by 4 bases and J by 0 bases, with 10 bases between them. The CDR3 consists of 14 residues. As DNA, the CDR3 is TGTGCCAGCAGCCCAGCAGGGTACCAAGAGACCCAGTACTTC. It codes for CASSPAGYQETQYF.